The present TCR beta chain was sequenced within a study of T cell responses to AZD1222 COVID-19 vaccine. Findings of the study overall: Two AZD1222 administrations were followed by greater Spike-specific TCR breadth and depth. Nearly half of spike-specific TCRs reportedly target unmutated variant regions. Recipients of AZD1222 seropositive at baseline numbered only five or six. The sample set comprised mostly white British donors with more females, and clonal diversity was possibly underestimated.

The method was immunoSEQ multiplex PCR; TCRdb's version includes in-frame clones alone and lacks a portion of them. The sample carries approximately 180,000 clones, approximately 86% recorded once. Details on this clone: Antigen unknown.

The CDR3 totals 17 residues. Material: peripheral blood, obtained on day 0 of AZD1222 vaccination. The V and J genes are TRBV12-2 and TRBJ2-2; TRBD1 is taken as the D call from the table, unchecked against the DNA. TRBV12-2 is classified as a pseudogene. This TCR was sampled from an adult in good health. CDR3 coding DNA: TGTGCAAGTCGCTTGTGGGCAGTTATAGCGAACACCGGGGAGCTGTTTTTT. Translation: CASRLWAVIANTGELFF.